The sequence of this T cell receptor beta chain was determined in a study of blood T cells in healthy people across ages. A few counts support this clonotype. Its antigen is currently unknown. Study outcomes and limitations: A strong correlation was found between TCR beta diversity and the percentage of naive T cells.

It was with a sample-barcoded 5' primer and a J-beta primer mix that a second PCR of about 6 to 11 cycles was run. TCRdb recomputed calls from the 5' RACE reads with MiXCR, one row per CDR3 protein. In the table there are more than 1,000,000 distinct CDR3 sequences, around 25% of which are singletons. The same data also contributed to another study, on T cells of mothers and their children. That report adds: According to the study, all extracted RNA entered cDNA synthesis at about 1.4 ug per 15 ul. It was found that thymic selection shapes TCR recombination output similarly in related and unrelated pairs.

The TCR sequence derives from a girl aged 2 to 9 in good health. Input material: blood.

CDR3 nucleotides: TGCGCCAGCAGCTCCGAATACTCTGGAAACACCATATATTTT. Its translation is CASSSEYSGNTIYF. V is TRBV5-1 and J is TRBJ1-3; D remains ambiguous. This CDR3 is 14 amino acids long. CDR1 SGHRS and CDR2 YFSETQ come from the germline V gene. V was trimmed by 3 bases and J by 0 bases, leaving 7 bases between them.